These 9 T cell receptor beta chains share one sample of origin, sequenced in a study of T-cell reconstitution after alpha-beta-depleted transplantation in children. Unique molecular identifiers were incorporated into the prepared TCRbeta library. TCRdb re-analysed the PCR reads in MiXCR, keeping a single row per CDR3 protein. The sample holds around 210,000 distinct CDR3 sequences; roughly 7% are singletons and the top ten take roughly 6%. This sample comprised PBMCs, obtained before TCRalphabeta/CD19-depleted stem cell transplant. Every receptor here comes from a boy younger than 10 with acute lymphoblastic leukemia, due to receive a stem cell transplant.

For this clonotype: With a much larger clone just one base away, this may be a read error. The rearrangement joins TRBV12-3 or TRBV12-4 to TRBJ2-7, with D tentatively TRBD2 (5 bases). This CDR3 has 14 residues. The CDR3 reads CASSLGLSGYERYF. CDR3 nucleotide sequence: TGTGCCAGCAGTCTCGGTCTAAGCGGTTACGAGCGGTACTTC.

This clonotype was counted ten times or more. The J gene is TRBJ2-3, the V gene TRBV4-3; unclear D gene. The CDR3 runs 14 residues. The germline V gene has CDR1 LGHNA and CDR2 YSLEER. Trimming removed 1 base at V and 0 bases at J, with 5 bases between. CDR3: CASSQVSSTDTQYF. The CDR3 DNA reads as TGCGCCAGCAGCCAAGTCAGTAGCACAGATACGCAGTATTTT.

This clonotype was recorded at least ten times. This sequence joins TRBV7-2 and TRBJ2-2; D is uncertain. Germline lookup yields CDR1 SGHTA and CDR2 FQGNSA. V was pared by 8 bases and J by 6 bases, with 16 bases between. CDR3 length equals 14 residues. CDR3 sequence: CASGPMSSPGELFF. In DNA, the CDR3 is TGTGCCAGCGGCCCAATGTCTAGTCCCGGGGAGCTGTTTTTT.

This clonotype occurred many times. J is TRBJ1-2 and V is TRBV6-5; D gene uncertain. V shed 8 bases and J shed 4 bases, with 11 bases lying between them. Germline V gene sequence: CDR1 MNHEY, CDR2 SVGAGI. The CDR3 covers 12 residues. CDR3 amino acids: CASGMRGYGYTF. CDR3 nucleotide sequence: TGTGCCAGCGGAATGCGAGGCTATGGCTACACCTTC.

The chain has TRBV7-8 and TRBJ2-3; maybe TRBD1 (6 bases). CDR3 size: 15 residues. CDR1 SGHVS and CDR2 FQNEAQ come from the germline V gene. The germline V and J ends were trimmed by 5 bases and 2 bases, with 14 bases remaining between them. DNA of the CDR3: TGTGCCAGCAGCCTCTCGACAGGATACACAGATACGCAGTATTTT. Translating gives CASSLSTGYTDTQYF. Combining the CDR3 with reference TRBV7-8 and TRBJ2-3 gives the whole variable domain GAGVSQSPRYKVAKRGQDVALRCDPISGHVSLFWYQQALGQGPEFLTYFQNEAQLDKSGLPSDRFFAERPEGSVSTLKIQRTQQEDSAVYLCASSLSTGYTDTQYFGPGTRLTVL.

This clonotype was seen repeatedly, ten times or more. This chain joins TRBV7-3 and TRBJ2-1; D possibly corresponds to TRBD1 (5 bases). CDR1 and CDR2 (germline): SGHTA, FQGTGA. This CDR3 spans 14 amino acids. V was cut by 6 bases and J by 4 bases, with 13 bases left in between. The CDR3 DNA reads as TGTGCCAGCAGTACGACAGATGGTTACAATGAGCAGTTCTTC. Protein product: CASSTTDGYNEQFF. Complete variable domain (other parts from reference TRBV7-3 and TRBJ2-1): GAGVSQTPSNKVTEKGKYVELRCDPISGHTALYWYRQSLGQGPEFLIYFQGTGAADDSGLPNDRFFAVRPEGSVSTLKIQRTERGDSAVYLCASSTTDGYNEQFFGPGTRLTVL.

This clonotype was found many times. V and J are TRBV7-2 and TRBJ2-7; unclear D gene. The V and J ends lost 2 bases and 4 bases respectively, with 12 bases between them. CDR3 length equals 14 residues. Germline lookup yields CDR1 SGHTA and CDR2 FQGNSA. The CDR3 spells CASSLSNPGYEQYF. The CDR3 DNA sequence: TGTGCCAGCAGCTTATCCAACCCCGGGTACGAGCAGTACTTC.

This clonotype was seen more than once but under ten times. The genes are TRBV5-1 and TRBJ2-1; 8 nucleotides match TRBD2. V gave up 2 bases and J gave up 7 bases; unmatched junction bases: 8. The V gene's germline CDR1 is SGHRS and CDR2 YFSETQ. The CDR3 is made up of 15 amino acids. The CDR3 DNA is TGCGCCAGCAGCTTCGAGCGGGAGAAATGGAATGAGCAGTTCTTC. Protein: CASSFEREKWNEQFF.

This clonotype was counted ten times or more. The CDR3 bases are TGTGCCAGCAGCGCTATGGGACAGGGGGACAATGAGCAGTTCTTC. This sequence encodes CASSAMGQGDNEQFF. The chain carries TRBV12-3 or TRBV12-4 and TRBJ2-1, with 11 bases matching TRBD1. This CDR3 spans 15 amino acids. J was trimmed by 5 bases and V by 6 bases; bases with no gene match: 6.